This TCR beta chain comes out of a study of early T cells in non-severe SARS-CoV-2 infection. The protocol attached unique molecular identifiers to individual cDNA molecules. TCRdb fed the 5' RACE reads into MiXCR, producing one record per CDR3 protein. The top ten clones hold under 8% of a sample with about 83,000 distinct CDR3 sequences, 9% to 15% of them seen once. This CDR3 is built from 15 residues. CDR1 and CDR2 (germline): GTSNPN, SVGIG (reference sequence). V was clipped by 0 bases and J by 4 bases, with 15 bases between them. This clonotype was counted a few times. Sequenced sample: whole blood. This rearrangement joins TRBV30 to TRBJ1-2, with a weak D call TRBD1 (5 bases). The TCR comes from an adult who was a healthcare worker with PCR-confirmed SARS-CoV-2 infection or an uninfected control (not recorded which). The CDR3 protein is CAWSVGGAGGYGYTF. The CDR3 nucleotides read TGTGCCTGGAGTGTTGGAGGGGCAGGCGGCTATGGCTACACCTTC.